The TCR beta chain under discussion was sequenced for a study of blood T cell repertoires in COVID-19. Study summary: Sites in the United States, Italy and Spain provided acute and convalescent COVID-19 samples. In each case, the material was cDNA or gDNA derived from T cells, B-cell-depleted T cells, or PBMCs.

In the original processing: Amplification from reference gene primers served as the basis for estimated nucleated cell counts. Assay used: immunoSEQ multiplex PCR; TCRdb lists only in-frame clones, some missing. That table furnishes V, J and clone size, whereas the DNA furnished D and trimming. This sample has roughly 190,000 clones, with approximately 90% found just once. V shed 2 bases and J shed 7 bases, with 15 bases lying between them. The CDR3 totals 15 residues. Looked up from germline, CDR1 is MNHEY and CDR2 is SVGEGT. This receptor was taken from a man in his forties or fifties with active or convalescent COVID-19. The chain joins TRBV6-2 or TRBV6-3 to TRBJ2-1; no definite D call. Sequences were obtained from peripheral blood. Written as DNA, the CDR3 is TGTGCCAGCAGTTACAGCGACCCTCTAAAAAATGAGCAGTTCTTC. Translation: CASSYSDPLKNEQFF.